A selection of T cell receptor beta chains follows, all from one sample in a study of cytomegalovirus exposure and HLA in healthy donors. The method was immunoSEQ multiplex PCR; TCRdb's version includes in-frame clones alone and lacks a portion of them. The data contain 160,000 or so clones, 70% to 80% of them singletons. The sequenced material came from PBMCs. These receptor sequences come from a man in his 60s in good health and CMV-seronegative. Each CDR3 is given with its conserved first and last residue. The D gene is left open where the match is weak. Size tells how often a clone was seen (once, few, many) or the class of an expanded clone, and some rows leave it out.

abundance	v_gene	d_gene	j_gene	CDR3nt	CDR3aa
.	TRBV4-1	.	TRBJ2-5	TGCGCCAGCAGCCAAGGGGGGGATCAAGAGACCCAGTACTTC	CASSQGGDQETQYF
.	TRBV5-1	TRBD1	TRBJ2-2	TGCGCCAGCAGAGTGGGACAGGTTGGTTCCGGGGAGCTGTTTTTT	CASRVGQVGSGELFF
.	TRBV15	TRBD1	TRBJ2-7	TGTGCCACCAGCAGGGTGGGACAGGGGTTCGACGAGCAGTACTTC	CATSRVGQGFDEQYF
.	TRBV5-6	TRBD1	TRBJ1-6	TGTGCCAGCAGCTTTTGGGGACAGGGGGCGAGGAATTCACCCCTCCACTTT	CASSFWGQGARNSPLHF
.	TRBV4-3	TRBD2	TRBJ2-1	TGCGCCAGCAGCCAAGATGAGCGGGACTACAATGAGCAGTTCTTC	CASSQDERDYNEQFF
few	TRBV27	TRBD2	TRBJ2-3	TGTGCCAGCAGAACTAGCGGGGAGACAGATACGCAGTATTTT	CASRTSGETDTQYF
.	TRBV15	.	TRBJ2-5	TGTGCCACTTCGAAGGGGACACAAGAGACCCAGTACTTC	CATSKGTQETQYF
.	TRBV11-2	.	TRBJ2-7	TGTGCTGCGGATGGTAGCTCCTACGAGCAGTACTTC	CAADGSSYEQYF
.	TRBV4-1	.	TRBJ2-1	TGCGCCAGCAGCCAAGAAAAGGGGGCTAGCGAGTACAATGAGCAGTTCTTC	CASSQEKGASEYNEQFF
few	TRBV6-5	.	TRBJ1-2	TGTGCCAGCAGTCCGCCCGGGGTTAGGGGCTACACCTTC	CASSPPGVRGYTF
.	TRBV28	.	TRBJ1-4	TGTGCCAGCAGTTTAAGAGGGTTGGTCGAAAAACTGTTTTTT	CASSLRGLVEKLFF
.	TRBV15	.	TRBJ1-3	TGTGCCACCAGCTCGGGACACCGCTCTGGAAACACCATATATTTT	CATSSGHRSGNTIYF
.	TRBV7-3	.	TRBJ2-2	TGTGCCAGCAGTTCCCGGCGGGGCGGGACCGGGGAGCTGTTTTTT	CASSSRRGGTGELFF
.	TRBV28	TRBD2	TRBJ2-3	TGTGCCAGCAGAGAATGGACTAGCGGGACGAGCACAGATACGCAGTATTTT	CASREWTSGTSTDTQYF
.	TRBV27	.	TRBJ2-2	TGTGCCAGCAGTTTTGGCCTAGCTATCGGGGAGCTGTTTTTT	CASSFGLAIGELFF
.	TRBV28	.	TRBJ1-4	TGTGCCAGCACCATTTCCGGGCAGGGGTACAATGAAAAACTGTTTTTT	CASTISGQGYNEKLFF
.	TRBV7-2	TRBD1	TRBJ1-4	TGTGCCAGCAGCCCAGGCAGGGGGCTTACCGAAAAACTGTTTTTT	CASSPGRGLTEKLFF
.	TRBV4-3	TRBD2	TRBJ2-1	TGCGCCAGCAGCCAAGAGGGGATCTTAGAGGGACTAGCGTATGAGCAGTTCTTC	CASSQEGILEGLAYEQFF
.	TRBV9	.	TRBJ1-1	TGTGCCAGCAGCGTAGCGGCGGAGACTTACACTGAAGCTTTCTTT	CASSVAAETYTEAFF
.	TRBV7-9	.	TRBJ2-1	TGTTCCAGCAGCTTATTTGAGGGTTTGCATGAGCAGTTCTTC	CSSSLFEGLHEQFF
.	TRBV9	.	TRBJ2-7	TGTGCCAGCAGCGTAAGACTAGATAACGACGAGCAGTACTTC	CASSVRLDNDEQYF
.	TRBV7-9	TRBD2	TRBJ2-7	TGTGCCAGCAGCTTAGGGGCTAGCGGGGAATACCCTTTTCGCGAGCAGTACTTC	CASSLGASGEYPFREQYF
few	TRBV29-1	TRBD1	TRBJ1-6	TGCAGCGTTGAAGCAGACGGGGGACAGGGGGTTGTCACCCTCCACTTT	CSVEADGGQGVVTLHF
.	TRBV13	.	TRBJ2-1	TGTGCCAGCAGCTCAGCGGGCTCCTACAATGAGCAGTTCTTC	CASSSAGSYNEQFF
once	TRBV4-2	TRBD2	TRBJ2-5	TGTGCCAGCAGCCAAGATTGGGAGCTAGCGGGGGATGCGGAGACCCAGTACTTC	CASSQDWELAGDAETQYF
.	TRBV6-1	TRBD1	TRBJ2-7	TGTGCCAGCAGGAGGGACAGACACTACGAGCAGTACTTC	CASRRDRHYEQYF
.	TRBV7-9	.	TRBJ1-5	TGTTCCAGCAGCCCCGTCGCAGGGAGCAATCAGCCCCAGCATTTT	CSSSPVAGSNQPQHF
few	TRBV10-3	TRBD1	TRBJ1-3	TGTGCCATCAGAGAGACAGGGGGACCTGGAAACACCATATATTTT	CAIRETGGPGNTIYF
.	TRBV27	TRBD2	TRBJ2-1	TGTGCCAGCAATTTAGCGGGTACGGGCAAGCAGTTCTTC	CASNLAGTGKQFF
.	TRBV30	TRBD1	TRBJ1-5	TGTGCCTGGAGTGTTGTCAGGGGGGCTTATAGCAATCAGCCCCAGCATTTT	CAWSVVRGAYSNQPQHF
few	TRBV19	.	TRBJ1-2	TGTGCCAGTAGTAAGAGCAGGGGTAACTATGGCTACACCTTC	CASSKSRGNYGYTF
.	TRBV4-1	TRBD1	TRBJ1-1	TGCGCCAGCAGCCGCCTTGGACAGGGGGCGCCGGGCGCTTTCTTT	CASSRLGQGAPGAFF
.	TRBV4-3	TRBD1	TRBJ2-7	TGCGCCAGCAGCCAAACTCCGGGACAGCCTCCCTACGAGCAGTACTTC	CASSQTPGQPPYEQYF
.	TRBV6-5	.	TRBJ2-7	TGTGCCAGCAGGCCGGGTGTCACCCACGAGCAGTACTTC	CASRPGVTHEQYF
.	TRBV28	.	TRBJ1-4	TGTGCCAGCAGTTTAAGTCGGACTAATGAAAAACTGTTTTTT	CASSLSRTNEKLFF
.	TRBV7-9	.	TRBJ2-5	TGTTCCAGCAGCTTGATCAGGTCGTCGATTCGGACCCAGTACTTC	CSSSLIRSSIRTQYF
.	TRBV2	TRBD1	TRBJ2-4	TGTGCCAGCACCCGGGACAGTTTGAACATTCAGTACTTC	CASTRDSLNIQYF